This TCR beta chain comes out of a study of control samples from healthy donors and cancer patients. From germline, CDR1 is SEHNR and CDR2 FQNEAQ (reference sequence). This CDR3 has 14 amino acids. Trimming at V came to 3 bases and at J to 1 base, leaving 0 bases not matched to a gene. Sequencing used immunoSEQ multiplex PCR; TCRdb keeps in-frame clones, though not all of them. The top ten hold 4.1% of the sample, which has fewer than 200,000 clones, 93% seen once. The gene calls are TRBV7-9 and TRBJ2-3; 8 bases line up with TRBD2. Sequencing was performed on blood. The sequence came from a woman aged 55-69 years in good health. The CDR3 DNA reads as TGTGCCAGCAGCTTGCGGGGGGGCACAGATACGCAGTATTTT. Its translation: CASSLRGGTDTQYF.